This T cell receptor beta chain originates from a study of cytomegalovirus exposure and HLA in healthy donors. With 60 Vbeta and 13 Jbeta primers, the PCR was carried out. Clones were sequenced by immunoSEQ multiplex PCR, and TCRdb holds only the in-frame ones, with some missing. The sample records about 90,000 clones, over 70% being singletons. This clone was counted many times. Its cognate antigen is unknown. Study-level points and caveats: A highly shared variant cluster was judged a likely technical artifact. The study listed 164 cytomegalovirus-associated TCR beta chains. Near-uniform donor sequencing depth was presumed by presence/absence analyses.

Participants comprised healthy donors of bone marrow. The TCR sequence derives from a man aged 30 to 39 in good health and CMV-seropositive. The sample taken for sequencing was PBMCs.

Here the CDR3 reads CASSSGGLEAEAFF. The DNA for the CDR3 is TGTGCCAGCAGCTCAGGAGGCCTGGAGGCTGAAGCTTTCTTT. The chain couples TRBV5-4 to TRBJ1-1; D is ambiguous. Germline V CDR1 and CDR2: SGHNT, YYREEE (reference sequence). The CDR3 extends over 14 amino acids. V lost 3 bases and J 6 bases, leaving 15 bases between the germline ends.